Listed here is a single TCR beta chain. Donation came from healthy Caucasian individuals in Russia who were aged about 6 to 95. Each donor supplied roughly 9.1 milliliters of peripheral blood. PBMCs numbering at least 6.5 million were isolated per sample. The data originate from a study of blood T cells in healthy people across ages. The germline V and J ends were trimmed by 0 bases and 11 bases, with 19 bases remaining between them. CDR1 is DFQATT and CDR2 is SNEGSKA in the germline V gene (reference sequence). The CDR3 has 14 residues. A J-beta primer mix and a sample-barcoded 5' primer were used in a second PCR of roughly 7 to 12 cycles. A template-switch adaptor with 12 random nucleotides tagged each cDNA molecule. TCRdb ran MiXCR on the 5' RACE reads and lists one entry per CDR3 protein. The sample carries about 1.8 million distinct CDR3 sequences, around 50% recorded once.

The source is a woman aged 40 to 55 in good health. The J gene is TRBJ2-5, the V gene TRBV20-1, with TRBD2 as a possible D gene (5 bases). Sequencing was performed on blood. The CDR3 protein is CSAREPPSSCGQYF. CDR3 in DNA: TGCAGTGCTAGAGAACCACCTTCTTCCTGCGGGCAGTACTTC.